This TCR beta chain was documented in a study of blood T cell repertoires in COVID-19. Overall study: PBMCs, B-cell-depleted T cells, or T cells were the source of the cDNA or gDNA that made up the material.

Participant reports of clinical history set cohort assignment. In Cohort 3, a recovered donor had either two negative PCRs, clearance, or symptom resolution. In the original processing: Cell counts per sample came from amplifying reference gene primers. Libraries were prepared by immunoSEQ multiplex PCR; TCRdb keeps only in-frame clonotypes and omits some of them. That table is the source of V, J and clone size, and D and trimming were worked out from the DNA. The repertoire has approximately 300,000 clones, approximately 89% of them found once; the top ten carry roughly a tenth. The TCR comes from a woman in her thirties who had recovered from COVID-19. The sequenced material came from PBMCs or T cells enriched from blood (not recorded which).

CDR3 nucleotides: TGTGCCAGCAGAAAGGGACACGACCAACTTAACTATGGCTACACCTTC. It encodes CASRKGHDQLNYGYTF. The chain is built from TRBV7-9 and TRBJ1-2, with D perhaps matching TRBD1 (6 bases). Germline V lookup: CDR1 SEHNR, CDR2 FQNEAQ (reference sequence). This CDR3 spans 16 amino acids. The ends were cut back, 6 bases at V and 1 base at J, with 18 bases in the middle.